Listed here are 21 T cell receptor beta chains from one sample, sequenced in a study of shared clonotypes between healthy human individuals. The protocol was immunoSEQ multiplex PCR, while the TCRdb copy is restricted to in-frame clones and leaves out a portion. The sample contains about 1,800,000 clones, roughly 94% of which appear only once. Naive-designated CD8 cells lacked CD45RO, were positively enriched for CCR7, and omitted terminally differentiated effector memory CD45RA+ cells. The sequenced sample was naive CD8+ T cells sorted from blood. The source of these receptors is a man between 18 and 29 years old in good health.

This rearrangement joins TRBV11-3 to TRBJ2-7; possible D gene TRBD2, 6 bases. Deletions cut 8 bases from V and 4 bases from J, with 24 bases between. The CDR3 covers 16 residues. Germline CDR1 SGHNT, CDR2 YENEEA. The CDR3 region has the DNA TGTGCCAGCCAGATAAGGACCGCTAGCGACCCTTACGAGCAGTACTTC. Residues: CASQIRTASDPYEQYF.

This chain uses TRBV30 with TRBJ2-3; D is perhaps TRBD2 (6 bases). This CDR3 region has 15 residues. V was shortened by 3 bases and J by 4 bases, with 17 bases between the two germline ends. Germline V gene lookup returns CDR1 GTSNPN and CDR2 SVGIG (reference sequence). The CDR3 sequence: CAWRLGSGSADTQYF. CDR3 DNA sequence: TGTGCCTGGAGGTTGGGGAGCGGGTCAGCAGATACGCAGTATTTT.

This chain uses TRBV4-3 with TRBJ1-2; perhaps TRBD1 as D (5 bases). Germline V gives CDR1 LGHNA, CDR2 YSLEER. The CDR3 is 15 residues long. The germline V and J ends were trimmed by 0 bases and 5 bases, with 13 bases remaining between them. The chain's CDR3 is CASSQETGGMYGYTF. The DNA of the CDR3 is TGCGCCAGCAGCCAAGAAACGGGGGGGATGTATGGCTACACCTTC.

The rearrangement links TRBV27 to TRBJ2-2, with 8 nucleotides matching TRBD1. The V gene's germline CDR1 is MNHEY and CDR2 SMNVEV (reference sequence). The CDR3 is made up of 19 amino acids. V gave up 3 bases and J gave up 3 bases; unmatched junction bases: 15. The DNA for the CDR3 is TGTGCCAGCAGTTTGACACCTCAGGGGGCTGGGTGGGACACCGGGGAGCTGTTTTTT. It is translated as CASSLTPQGAGWDTGELFF.

The genes are TRBV6-6 and TRBJ2-5, with D possibly TRBD1 on 5 matching bases. There are 14 residues in the CDR3. Germline CDR1 reads MNHNY; CDR2 reads SVGAGI (reference sequence). The V and J ends lost 3 bases and 1 base respectively, with 9 bases between them. CDR3 sequence (DNA): TGTGCCAGCAGTTATTGGGGCTCCCAAGAGACCCAGTACTTC. Translating gives CASSYWGSQETQYF.

V usage is TRBV28 and J usage is TRBJ2-7; D tentatively reads TRBD1 or TRBD2 (5 bases each). The CDR3 consists of 14 residues. CDR1 is MDHEN, CDR2 SYDVKM, per germline. Trimming removed 3 bases from V and 3 bases from J, with 12 bases in between. CDR3 region: CASSFEGFSYEQYF. The CDR3 DNA reads TGTGCCAGCAGTTTTGAGGGGTTTAGCTACGAGCAGTACTTC.

The rearrangement links TRBV7-9 to TRBJ1-5; TRBD1 might be the D (6 bases). V lost 3 bases, J lost 9 bases, and 9 bases lay in between. The CDR3 contains 12 residues. In germline, CDR1 is SEHNR, CDR2 FQNEAQ (reference sequence). CDR3 amino acids: CASSFGGGPQHF. CDR3 coding DNA: TGTGCCAGCAGCTTTGGAGGGGGGCCCCAGCATTTT.

CDR3 bases: TGCAGCGTTAGGGACTCGAACCTCGGCGAGCAGTACTTC. Residues: CSVRDSNLGEQYF. The chain couples TRBV29-1 to TRBJ2-7, with D possibly matching TRBD2 (6 bases). The germline CDR1 and CDR2 sequences are SQVTM and ANQGSEA. This CDR3 comprises 13 residues. The V and J ends lost 5 bases and 6 bases respectively, with 17 bases between them.

This chain connects TRBV19 to TRBJ2-7; D call uncertain. This CDR3 has 12 amino acids. The ends were cut back, 6 bases at V and 7 bases at J, with 13 bases in the middle. The V gene's germline CDR1 is LNHDA and CDR2 SQIVND (reference sequence). The CDR3 protein is CASSPGLPEQYF. The CDR3 region has the DNA TGTGCCAGTAGCCCGGGTCTCCCGGAGCAGTACTTC. The complete variable domain, with remaining parts taken from reference TRBV19 and TRBJ2-7, reads DGGITQSPKYLFRKEGQNVTLSCEQNLNHDAMYWYRQDPGQGLRLIYYSQIVNDFQKGDIAEGYSVSREKKESFPLTVTSAQKNPTAFYLCASSPGLPEQYFGPGTRLTVT.

Of note for this clone: Different DNA sequences within this sample yield the same CDR3. The gene calls are TRBV5-6 and TRBJ1-2; D unresolved. Germline V CDR1 and CDR2: SGHDT, YYEEEE. The CDR3 spans 13 residues. V lost 2 bases, J lost 0 bases, and 5 bases lay in between. The chain's CDR3 is CASSFGANYGYTF. In DNA, the CDR3 is TGTGCCAGCAGCTTCGGAGCTAACTATGGCTACACCTTC.

The V call is TRBV28, the J call TRBJ2-2, with TRBD1 matching 7 bases. V lost 5 bases and J lost 4; bases outside the gene matches: 7. The CDR3 is made up of 15 amino acids. Germline CDR1 MDHEN, CDR2 SYDVKM. CDR3 protein: CASSRTGEGTGELFF. The CDR3 coding sequence is TGTGCCAGCAGTCGTACAGGGGAAGGCACCGGGGAGCTGTTTTTT.

This clone appeared a single time. The V gene is TRBV6-6, the J gene TRBJ1-5; D may be TRBD1 (6 bases). Germline lookup yields CDR1 MNHNY and CDR2 SVGAGI (reference sequence). The CDR3 extends over 14 amino acids. V was shortened by 0 bases and J by 7 bases, with 10 bases between the two germline ends. This CDR3 reads CASSYSGGGQPQHF. CDR3 nucleotides: TGTGCCAGCAGTTACTCTGGGGGGGGCCAGCCCCAGCATTTT.

The gene calls are TRBV13 and TRBJ2-1; TRBD1 agrees at 8 bases. Germline V lookup: CDR1 PRHDT, CDR2 FYEKMQ (reference sequence). The CDR3 is 15 residues long. V gave up 3 bases and J gave up 5 bases; unmatched junction bases: 6. CDR3 protein: CASSLGTGIHNEQFF. The CDR3 DNA is TGTGCCAGCAGCTTGGGGACAGGAATCCACAATGAGCAGTTCTTC. Combining the CDR3 with reference TRBV13 and TRBJ2-1 gives the whole variable domain AAGVIQSPRHLIKEKRETATLKCYPIPRHDTVYWYQQGPGQDPQFLISFYEKMQSDKGSIPDRFSAQQFSDYHSELNMSSLELGDSALYFCASSLGTGIHNEQFFGPGTRLTVL.

A note on this clone: Within the sample, other DNA sequences also encode this same CDR3. The J gene is TRBJ1-1, the V gene TRBV4-1, with D possibly matching TRBD1 (5 bases). This CDR3 is built from 14 residues. From germline, CDR1 is MGHRA and CDR2 YSYEKL. V was shortened by 0 bases and J by 4 bases, with 9 bases between the two germline ends. The CDR3, as DNA: TGCGCCAGCAGCCAAGATAGGGGCGTCACTGAAGCTTTCTTT. Amino acid sequence: CASSQDRGVTEAFF.

This chain links TRBV20-1 with TRBJ2-2; D gene ambiguous. With 5 bases removed from V and 7 bases from J, the gap between germline ends came to 5 bases. The CDR3 length is 10 residues. The germline V gene encodes CDR1 DFQATT and CDR2 SNEGSKA (reference sequence). The CDR3 DNA reads TGCAGTGCTCAGGACGGGGAGCTGTTTTTT. As protein: CSAQDGELFF.

This chain connects TRBV6-5 to TRBJ2-7; D call uncertain. V lost 6 bases, J lost 7 bases, and 13 bases lay in between. The CDR3 runs 12 residues. Germline lookup yields CDR1 MNHEY and CDR2 SVGAGI. CDR3 in amino acids: CASSPPFGEQYF. CDR3 coding DNA: TGTGCCAGCAGCCCACCTTTTGGGGAGCAGTACTTC.

V and J are TRBV4-3 and TRBJ2-7, with TRBD2 identical over 8 bases. The germline V gene encodes CDR1 LGHNA and CDR2 YSLEER. CDR3 length equals 15 residues. The ends lost 1 base at V and 1 base at J; junction bases unmatched: 3. The CDR3, as DNA: TGCGCCAGCAGCCAAGGGACTAGCCGATCCTACGAGCAGTACTTC. Encoded protein: CASSQGTSRSYEQYF.

The J gene is TRBJ1-1, the V gene TRBV13; TRBD1 is a possible D gene (5 bases). V was pared by 0 bases and J by 1 base, with 12 bases between. This CDR3 contains 16 residues. Looked up from germline, CDR1 is PRHDT and CDR2 is FYEKMQ (reference sequence). The CDR3 nucleotides are TGTGCCAGCAGCTTAGGGGCCCGGGGGTCGAACACTGAAGCTTTCTTT. It is translated as CASSLGARGSNTEAFF.

This chain links TRBV6-5 with TRBJ2-7; D is unresolved. The germline CDR1 and CDR2 sequences are MNHEY and SVGAGI. The CDR3 is 14 residues long. V was shortened by 4 bases and J by 0 bases, with 10 bases between the two germline ends. CDR3 protein: CASSSGPNSYEQYF. The CDR3 nucleotides are TGTGCCAGCAGTTCCGGACCGAACTCCTACGAGCAGTACTTC.

The V gene is TRBV9, the J gene TRBJ2-5, with a tentative D call TRBD2 (5 bases). There are 15 residues in the CDR3. The germline V gene encodes CDR1 SGDLS and CDR2 YYNGEE. V was clipped by 4 bases and J by 3 bases, with 16 bases between them. Written as DNA, the CDR3 is TGTGCCAGCAGCCCCCGGGGTCCCCACGAAGAGACCCAGTACTTC. Protein product: CASSPRGPHEETQYF.

DNA of the CDR3: TGTGCCAGCAGCTCTGGGACTAGCGGGGGGACCTGGGGAAATGAGCAGTTCTTC. It yields the protein CASSSGTSGGTWGNEQFF. V is TRBV7-9 and J is TRBJ2-1; 15 positions match TRBD2. V dropped 4 bases and J dropped 7; count of bases not matched to a gene: 11. Germline lookup yields CDR1 SEHNR and CDR2 FQNEAQ (reference sequence). The CDR3 is 18 residues long.